This is a list of T cell receptor beta chains from one sample in a study of OX40 agonist ivuxolimab in advanced cancers. Profiled with immunoSEQ multiplex PCR; TCRdb holds only in-frame clones, not every one. This table holds 70,000 to 95,000 clones, about 85% found once. The material was CD4+ or CD8+ T cells sorted from blood, obtained in a trial of the OX40 agonist ivuxolimab. The receptor set was obtained from an adult with an advanced solid tumor such as melanoma, head and neck, liver or kidney cancer. Both conserved end residues are part of each CDR3. A D gene is named only where the DNA matches it firmly. The listing skips clone size in some rows; elsewhere it reads once, few, many or a size class.

d_gene,j_gene,abundance,v_gene,CDR3aa,CDR3nt
TRBD2,TRBJ2-7,-,TRBV6-6,CASSYSREGSYEQYF,TGTGCCAGCAGTTACTCGAGGGAGGGTTCCTACGAGCAGTACTTC
TRBD2,TRBJ2-5,-,TRBV15,CATSSAGTSVPETQYF,TGTGCCACCAGCAGTGCCGGGACTAGCGTTCCAGAGACCCAGTACTTC
-,TRBJ2-2,-,TRBV9,CASSVEGGPGGTGELFF,TGTGCCAGCAGCGTAGAGGGGGGGCCAGGGGGCACCGGGGAGCTGTTTTTT
-,TRBJ2-1,-,TRBV25-1,CASSAGTEYNEQFF,TGTGCCAGCAGTGCCGGGACTGAGTACAATGAGCAGTTCTTC
-,TRBJ1-1,-,TRBV10-3,CAISEFIQGGTEAFF,TGTGCCATCAGTGAGTTCATCCAGGGAGGCACTGAAGCTTTCTTT
-,TRBJ1-1,-,TRBV6-5,CASSPRENTEAFF,TGTGCCAGCAGCCCTAGGGAGAACACTGAAGCTTTCTTT
-,TRBJ1-2,once,TRBV4-3,CASSQDWGRNGYTF,TGCGCCAGCAGCCAAGATTGGGGGAGGAATGGCTACACCTTC
-,TRBJ2-1,-,TRBV4-1,CASSQWGASGTKLYNEQFF,TGCGCCAGCAGCCAGTGGGGGGCGAGCGGGACGAAACTTTACAATGAGCAGTTCTTC
-,TRBJ2-6,-,TRBV11-3,CASSLDWGASLSGANVLTF,TGTGCCAGCAGCTTAGATTGGGGGGCCTCCCTCTCTGGGGCCAACGTCCTGACTTTC
-,TRBJ2-7,-,TRBV20-1,CSARRDYEQYF,TGCAGTGCTCGACGGGACTACGAGCAGTACTTC
TRBD2,TRBJ2-7,once,TRBV11-2,CASSSLAGGYEQYF,TGTGCCAGCAGCTCCTTAGCGGGAGGTTACGAGCAGTACTTC
-,TRBJ2-3,-,TRBV4-2,CASSQGQGETSTDTQYF,TGTGCCAGCAGCCAAGGGCAGGGTGAAACTAGCACAGATACGCAGTATTTT
-,TRBJ2-7,-,TRBV7-9,CASSTDREGAMSYEQYF,TGTGCCAGCAGCACGGACAGGGAGGGAGCGATGTCCTACGAGCAGTACTTC
-,TRBJ2-1,once,TRBV7-2,CASSLSWGPNEQFF,TGTGCCAGCAGCTTATCCTGGGGGCCAAATGAGCAGTTCTTC
-,TRBJ2-5,-,TRBV9,CASSARGLEQETQYF,TGTGCCAGCAGCGCGCGGGGACTCGAACAAGAGACCCAGTACTTC
-,TRBJ2-3,-,TRBV5-1,CASSLGRGLGLAADTQYF,TGCGCCAGCAGCTTGGGTAGGGGGTTAGGATTAGCGGCGGATACGCAGTATTTT
-,TRBJ2-3,-,TRBV7-6,CASSWTGSTDTQYF,TGTGCCAGCAGCTGGACTGGAAGCACAGATACGCAGTATTTT
-,TRBJ2-1,-,TRBV5-1,CASSLFYGSSNEQFF,TGCGCCAGCAGCTTATTTTACGGGAGTAGCAATGAGCAGTTCTTC
-,TRBJ2-3,-,TRBV30,CALRALGTDTQYF,TGTGCCTTAAGGGCCCTCGGCACAGATACGCAGTATTTT
TRBD1,TRBJ1-2,-,TRBV7-6,CASSPRDRGNYGYTF,TGTGCCAGCAGCCCGCGGGACAGGGGAAACTATGGCTACACCTTC
-,TRBJ2-1,-,TRBV7-3,CASSWDQNNEQFF,TGTGCCAGCAGCTGGGACCAAAACAATGAGCAGTTCTTC
-,TRBJ2-3,-,TRBV28,CASEARDTQYF,TGTGCCAGCGAGGCAAGGGATACGCAGTATTTT
TRBD2,TRBJ2-3,-,TRBV14,CASSPLSLREGSTDTQYF,TGTGCCAGCAGCCCACTGTCCCTCCGGGAGGGGTCCACAGATACGCAGTATTTT
-,TRBJ2-4,-,TRBV30,CAWRASPDSLAKNIQYF,TGTGCCTGGAGAGCTTCCCCGGACAGCCTAGCCAAAAACATTCAGTACTTC
-,TRBJ1-5,-,TRBV19,CASRRPGGNQPQHF,TGTGCCAGTAGACGCCCAGGGGGCAATCAGCCCCAGCATTTT
-,TRBJ2-1,-,TRBV2,CARGGQAFYNEQFF,TGTGCCAGAGGGGGTCAAGCGTTCTACAATGAGCAGTTCTTC
-,TRBJ2-5,-,TRBV4-2,CASSQDPFGSIGETQYF,TGTGCCAGCAGCCAAGACCCTTTCGGTAGCATCGGGGAGACCCAGTACTTC
TRBD2,TRBJ2-7,-,TRBV7-2,CASSLAGGSRTYEQYF,TGTGCCAGCAGCTTAGCTGGCGGGAGTAGGACCTACGAGCAGTACTTC
-,TRBJ2-7,-,TRBV6-1,CASSGYEQYF,TGTGCCAGCAGTGGGTACGAGCAGTACTTC
TRBD2,TRBJ2-3,-,TRBV9,CASSVLAGRTDTQYF,TGTGCCAGCAGCGTACTAGCGGGACGCACAGATACGCAGTATTTT
TRBD2,TRBJ2-1,-,TRBV4-1,CASSHAGTSSSANEQFF,TGCGCCAGCAGCCACGCCGGGACTAGCAGCAGCGCGAATGAGCAGTTCTTC
-,TRBJ2-2,once,TRBV11-2,CASSVGTGELFF,TGTGCCAGCAGCGTAGGGACCGGGGAGCTGTTTTTT
-,TRBJ2-2,-,TRBV7-9,CASSPTEIFTGELFF,TGTGCCAGCAGCCCGACAGAGATTTTTACCGGGGAGCTGTTTTTT
-,TRBJ1-6,-,TRBV18,CASSPEGRDSPLHF,TGTGCCAGCTCACCAGAGGGTCGGGATTCACCCCTCCACTTT
-,TRBJ2-7,-,TRBV27,CASSPQTDTSSYEQYF,TGTGCCAGCAGTCCGCAGACTGACACCTCCTCCTACGAGCAGTACTTC
-,TRBJ2-5,-,TRBV6-6,CASSYQRETQYF,TGTGCCAGCAGTTACCAAAGAGAGACCCAGTACTTC
TRBD2,TRBJ2-1,-,TRBV7-8,CASSLALADYNEQFF,TGTGCCAGCAGCTTAGCACTAGCGGACTACAATGAGCAGTTCTTC
-,TRBJ2-3,-,TRBV2,CASISTDTQYF,TGTGCCAGCATTTCCACAGATACGCAGTATTTT
-,TRBJ2-3,-,TRBV2,CASKWTDTQYF,TGTGCCAGCAAGTGGACAGATACGCAGTATTTT
-,TRBJ1-1,-,TRBV5-1,CASSGGQGPLNTEAFF,TGCGCCAGCAGCGGAGGTCAGGGACCCCTGAACACTGAAGCTTTCTTT
TRBD1,TRBJ2-5,-,TRBV7-9,CASSLARTGGFQETQYF,TGTGCCAGCAGCTTAGCCCGAACAGGGGGTTTCCAAGAGACCCAGTACTTC
-,TRBJ2-7,once,TRBV6-1,CASSDRDLSYEQYF,TGTGCCAGCAGTGACAGGGACCTCTCCTACGAGCAGTACTTC
TRBD2,TRBJ2-7,many,TRBV2,CASSEGLAGAYEQYF,TGTGCCAGCAGTGAAGGGCTAGCGGGAGCCTACGAGCAGTACTTC
-,TRBJ1-1,-,TRBV7-3,CASSLLRAEAFF,TGTGCCAGCAGCTTACTGCGGGCGGAAGCTTTCTTT
-,TRBJ2-3,-,TRBV4-3,CASSQETASTDTQYF,TGCGCCAGCAGCCAAGAAACGGCTTCCACAGATACGCAGTATTTT
-,TRBJ2-5,-,TRBV30,CAWSVLGSLQETQYF,TGTGCCTGGAGTGTTTTAGGGTCCCTCCAAGAGACCCAGTACTTC
-,TRBJ2-5,-,TRBV6-5,CASSYTSGGVETQYF,TGTGCCAGCAGTTATACGTCCGGGGGCGTCGAGACCCAGTACTTC
-,TRBJ2-7,-,TRBV7-9,CASGAVYEQYF,TGTGCCTCCGGGGCGGTGTACGAGCAGTACTTC
-,TRBJ2-3,-,TRBV4-3,CASSRNPHERYTDTQYF,TGCGCCAGCAGCCGAAACCCCCATGAACGGTACACAGATACGCAGTATTTT
-,TRBJ2-2,-,TRBV7-9,CVSSLVYQLTGELFF,TGTGTCAGCAGCTTAGTCTACCAGCTTACCGGGGAGCTGTTTTTT
-,TRBJ2-7,-,TRBV11-2,CASSRAFYEQYF,TGTGCCAGCAGTCGGGCCTTTTACGAGCAGTACTTC
TRBD2,TRBJ2-5,-,TRBV7-9,CASSLKAGLIQETQYF,TGTGCCAGCAGCTTAAAAGCGGGACTTATACAAGAGACCCAGTACTTC
-,TRBJ2-7,-,TRBV6-5,CASSYTGYEQYF,TGTGCCAGCAGTTACACGGGGTACGAGCAGTACTTC
-,TRBJ2-7,few,TRBV10-3,CAISRGDYDEQYF,TGTGCCATCAGCAGGGGCGACTACGACGAGCAGTACTTC
-,TRBJ2-7,-,TRBV2,CASRDDRTYEQYF,TGTGCCAGCAGGGACGACAGAACCTACGAGCAGTACTTC
-,TRBJ2-3,once,TRBV27,CASSLSRADTQYF,TGTGCCAGCAGTTTATCGAGGGCAGATACGCAGTATTTT
TRBD2,TRBJ2-7,-,TRBV7-2,CASSSLGLAASYEQYF,TGTGCCAGCAGCTCTCTCGGACTAGCGGCCTCCTACGAGCAGTACTTC
TRBD1,TRBJ1-6,-,TRBV14,CASSLQGASPLHF,TGTGCCAGCAGCCTACAGGGGGCTTCACCCCTCCACTTT
TRBD2,TRBJ2-7,-,TRBV27,CASSAYTSGDPYEQYF,TGTGCCAGCAGCGCCTACACTAGCGGGGACCCCTACGAGCAGTACTTC
-,TRBJ1-2,-,TRBV7-8,CASSPHIYGYTF,TGTGCCAGCAGCCCACATATTTATGGCTACACCTTC